This T cell receptor beta chain is drawn from a study of cytomegalovirus exposure and HLA in healthy donors. Findings and caveats of the study: Cytomegalovirus-associated TCR beta chains were listed, numbering roughly 150. Reports showed the classifier diagnosing cytomegalovirus status with high specificity and sensitivity. Under in vitro conditions, three CMV-associated chains were confirmed as specific for CMV antigens.

As for this clone: The antigen remains unidentified.

Assay used: immunoSEQ multiplex PCR; TCRdb lists only in-frame clones, some missing. The sample yields 150,000 or so clones, 85% seen once. With V trimmed by 8 bases and J by 8 bases, 12 bases remained unmatched. CDR1 is MNHEY, CDR2 SVGAGI, per germline. The CDR3 totals 15 residues. Sequencing used PBMCs. The V gene is TRBV6-5, the J gene TRBJ2-3; 11 bases line up with TRBD2. This TCR was sampled from a man aged 25-40 years in good health and CMV-seropositive. The CDR3 coding sequence is TGTGCCAGCGGTAGCGGGGGGGCGGGGACGGGTACGCAGTATTTT. Protein: CASGSGGAGTGTQYF.